This is a list of T cell receptor beta chains from one sample in a study of siplizumab effects on memory and regulatory T cells. Some clones are missing from TCRdb's copy, which holds only in-frame ones; the method was immunoSEQ multiplex PCR. Of 100,000 or so clones listed, approximately 91% were seen once; the top ten hold just over 2.5%. What was sequenced was CD4+ T cells sorted from blood. The receptors here all came from a human donor in good health. Some clones in this sample may be carry-over from other donors' samples. CDR3s include the opening cysteine and the closing phenylalanine or tryptophan. D genes are given only for firm matches. Size values are once, few and many counts, or a class for expanded clones, and some rows have none.

v_call: TRBV14
clone_size: -
j_call: TRBJ1-2
d_call: TRBD1
cdr3_nt: TGTGCCAGCAGCCAACCAGGGACAGGGGTTGAGAAAGGCTACACCTTC
cdr3_aa: CASSQPGTGVEKGYTF

v_call: TRBV7-9
clone_size: -
j_call: TRBJ2-2
d_call: TRBD1
cdr3_nt: TGTGCCAGCAGCCGGACAGGGGGCCCTCCCGGGGAGCTGTTTTTT
cdr3_aa: CASSRTGGPPGELFF

v_call: TRBV9
clone_size: -
j_call: TRBJ2-1
d_call: TRBD2
cdr3_nt: TGTGCCAGCAACGGCAGGGGAGTAGGAGGACTAGCGGGAGTGGGCGGCTACAATGAGCAGTTCTTC
cdr3_aa: CASNGRGVGGLAGVGGYNEQFF

v_call: TRBV4-1
clone_size: -
j_call: TRBJ2-5
d_call: -
cdr3_nt: TGCGCCAGCAGCCAAGTGAGGCGCCCACACGTAGAGACCCAGTACTTC
cdr3_aa: CASSQVRRPHVETQYF

v_call: TRBV21-1
clone_size: -
j_call: TRBJ2-7
d_call: -
cdr3_nt: TGTGCCAGCAGCAAAGTTACAGCGGGGGAAATCTACGAGCAGTACTTC
cdr3_aa: CASSKVTAGEIYEQYF

v_call: TRBV11-3
clone_size: -
j_call: TRBJ2-1
d_call: TRBD2
cdr3_nt: TGTGCCAGCAGCCTTACTAGCGGGAGAGAGCAGTTCTTC
cdr3_aa: CASSLTSGREQFF

v_call: TRBV7-9
clone_size: once
j_call: TRBJ2-2
d_call: -
cdr3_nt: TGTGCCAGCAGTCCAGGACCTGGGCGGAACACCGGGGAGCTGTTTTTT
cdr3_aa: CASSPGPGRNTGELFF

v_call: TRBV5-5
clone_size: once
j_call: TRBJ1-5
d_call: -
cdr3_nt: TGTGCCAGCAGCTTGGTTCCAGGATATACCAATCAGCCCCAGCATTTT
cdr3_aa: CASSLVPGYTNQPQHF

v_call: TRBV19
clone_size: -
j_call: TRBJ2-1
d_call: -
cdr3_nt: TGTGCCAGTAGACCTCTAAGAGGAAACTCCTACAATGAGCAGTTCTTC
cdr3_aa: CASRPLRGNSYNEQFF

v_call: TRBV28
clone_size: -
j_call: TRBJ1-3
d_call: TRBD1
cdr3_nt: TGTGCCAGCAGTTTCGGGACAGGGGATTTTTATGGAAACACCATATATTTT
cdr3_aa: CASSFGTGDFYGNTIYF

v_call: TRBV7-2
clone_size: -
j_call: TRBJ2-1
d_call: -
cdr3_nt: TGTGCCAGCAGCCCGCGTGGAGGGATCCGCTACAATGAGCAGTTCTTC
cdr3_aa: CASSPRGGIRYNEQFF

v_call: TRBV5-4
clone_size: -
j_call: TRBJ2-1
d_call: -
cdr3_nt: TGTGCCAGCAGCTTTATTGGCCTTAATGAGCAGTTCTTC
cdr3_aa: CASSFIGLNEQFF

v_call: TRBV5-1
clone_size: -
j_call: TRBJ2-5
d_call: TRBD2
cdr3_nt: TGCGCCAGCAGCTTGGGACTAGCGGGACGGGAGACCCAGTACTTC
cdr3_aa: CASSLGLAGRETQYF

v_call: TRBV28
clone_size: -
j_call: TRBJ2-7
d_call: -
cdr3_nt: TGTGCCAGCAGCTTGGGGGCGAACGAGCAGTACTTC
cdr3_aa: CASSLGANEQYF

v_call: TRBV19
clone_size: -
j_call: TRBJ1-4
d_call: -
cdr3_nt: TGTGCCAGTAGTATAGATGGGAAAGGGGAAGAAAAACTGTTTTTT
cdr3_aa: CASSIDGKGEEKLFF

v_call: TRBV28
clone_size: -
j_call: TRBJ2-7
d_call: TRBD2
cdr3_nt: TGTGCCAGCAGGGGCGCTTTAAGACTAGCGGCTAACCACGGGCAATACGAGCAGTACTTC
cdr3_aa: CASRGALRLAANHGQYEQYF

v_call: TRBV2
clone_size: -
j_call: TRBJ2-5
d_call: -
cdr3_nt: TGTGCCAGCCAAGGGAGGCGGCAAGAGACCCAGTACTTC
cdr3_aa: CASQGRRQETQYF

v_call: TRBV6-6
clone_size: once
j_call: TRBJ2-5
d_call: TRBD2
cdr3_nt: TGTGCCAGCAGTTACTTAGCTAGCGGCCAAGAGACCCAGTACTTC
cdr3_aa: CASSYLASGQETQYF

v_call: TRBV6-1
clone_size: -
j_call: TRBJ1-5
d_call: -
cdr3_nt: TGTGCCAGCAGTGAAGTTAAGTACCGTAGCAATCAGCCCCAGCATTTT
cdr3_aa: CASSEVKYRSNQPQHF

v_call: TRBV27
clone_size: -
j_call: TRBJ2-1
d_call: -
cdr3_nt: TGTGCCAGCAGTTTAAAGGTTCGGGGGTCGAGACAGGGAGCGAATGAGCAGTTCTTC
cdr3_aa: CASSLKVRGSRQGANEQFF

v_call: TRBV11-3
clone_size: -
j_call: TRBJ2-1
d_call: TRBD1
cdr3_nt: TGTGCCAGCAGCCTCCGGACAGGGGGCACAAACAATGAGCAGTTCTTC
cdr3_aa: CASSLRTGGTNNEQFF

v_call: TRBV5-1
clone_size: -
j_call: TRBJ2-2
d_call: TRBD2
cdr3_nt: TGCGCCAGCAGCTTGGAAGGGACTAGTTTCGGGGAGCTGTTTTTT
cdr3_aa: CASSLEGTSFGELFF

v_call: TRBV2
clone_size: once
j_call: TRBJ2-7
d_call: TRBD2
cdr3_nt: TGTGCCAGCAGTGAAGTGACTAGCGGACCCTACGAGCAGTACTTC
cdr3_aa: CASSEVTSGPYEQYF

v_call: TRBV7-9
clone_size: -
j_call: TRBJ1-1
d_call: TRBD1
cdr3_nt: TGTGCCAGCAGCACGGTGGACAGGTCCGCTGAAGCTTTCTTT
cdr3_aa: CASSTVDRSAEAFF

v_call: TRBV6-5
clone_size: -
j_call: TRBJ2-7
d_call: -
cdr3_nt: TGTGCCAGCAGTTACGGTTTTGCCGGTGGCGAGCAGTACTTC
cdr3_aa: CASSYGFAGGEQYF

v_call: TRBV9
clone_size: -
j_call: TRBJ2-1
d_call: TRBD2
cdr3_nt: TGTGCCAGCAGCGGCGGAGGACTAGCGTACAATGAGCAGTTCTTC
cdr3_aa: CASSGGGLAYNEQFF

v_call: TRBV10-3
clone_size: -
j_call: TRBJ2-2
d_call: -
cdr3_nt: TGTGCCATCAGTGAGTCGAGGGGATGGGCGAGCACCGGGGAGCTGTTTTTT
cdr3_aa: CAISESRGWASTGELFF

v_call: TRBV7-6
clone_size: once
j_call: TRBJ2-2
d_call: TRBD2
cdr3_nt: TGTGCCAGCAGCCTACGGCCTGGGACTAGCGGGAGCCGCAACACCGGGGAGCTGTTTTTT
cdr3_aa: CASSLRPGTSGSRNTGELFF

v_call: TRBV27
clone_size: -
j_call: TRBJ2-4
d_call: -
cdr3_nt: TGTGCCAGCAGTTTATTGGGCAAAAACATTCAGTACTTC
cdr3_aa: CASSLLGKNIQYF

v_call: TRBV7-2
clone_size: few
j_call: TRBJ1-2
d_call: -
cdr3_nt: TGTGCCAGCAGCTTAGACCTCGGCAGCTCTCGAGGCTACACCTTC
cdr3_aa: CASSLDLGSSRGYTF

v_call: TRBV11-3
clone_size: once
j_call: TRBJ2-3
d_call: TRBD1
cdr3_nt: TGTGCCAGCAGCTCGGCGCGTACAGGGGCGTTCACAGATACGCAGTATTTT
cdr3_aa: CASSSARTGAFTDTQYF

v_call: TRBV4-2
clone_size: -
j_call: TRBJ1-1
d_call: -
cdr3_nt: TGTGCCAGCAGCCAAGCCCCAGGGTCGGGAGCTTTCTTT
cdr3_aa: CASSQAPGSGAFF

v_call: TRBV6-5
clone_size: once
j_call: TRBJ1-5
d_call: -
cdr3_nt: TGTGCCAGCAGTTACTCAGGGGTAGGGAATCAGCCCCAGCATTTT
cdr3_aa: CASSYSGVGNQPQHF

v_call: TRBV10-3
clone_size: once
j_call: TRBJ2-5
d_call: -
cdr3_nt: TGTGCCATCAGTGACCAAGGCCGGGAGACCCAGTACTTC
cdr3_aa: CAISDQGRETQYF

v_call: TRBV5-5
clone_size: -
j_call: TRBJ2-7
d_call: TRBD2
cdr3_nt: TGTGCCAGCAGCGCCGATCCTAGCGGACCCACCTACGAGCAGTACTTC
cdr3_aa: CASSADPSGPTYEQYF

v_call: TRBV5-5
clone_size: -
j_call: TRBJ2-5
d_call: -
cdr3_nt: TGTGCCAGCAGCACAGACCCGCGCCCCGAGACCCAGTACTTC
cdr3_aa: CASSTDPRPETQYF

v_call: TRBV2
clone_size: -
j_call: TRBJ1-2
d_call: TRBD1
cdr3_nt: TGTGCCCGCCGCGTCAGGGGAGGGGGCGGCTACACCTTC
cdr3_aa: CARRVRGGGGYTF

v_call: TRBV25-1
clone_size: -
j_call: TRBJ1-1
d_call: TRBD1
cdr3_nt: TGTGCCAGCAGTCGGGACAGGGTTCCCACTGAAGCTTTCTTT
cdr3_aa: CASSRDRVPTEAFF

v_call: TRBV5-1
clone_size: -
j_call: TRBJ2-1
d_call: -
cdr3_nt: TGCGCCAGCAGCTCGGACTCCGGGTCGTACAATGAGCAGTTCTTC
cdr3_aa: CASSSDSGSYNEQFF

v_call: TRBV7-9
clone_size: -
j_call: TRBJ1-4
d_call: -
cdr3_nt: TGTGCCAGCAGCCGAGACCGGCAGGGTCTACGGGAAAAACTGTTTTTT
cdr3_aa: CASSRDRQGLREKLFF

v_call: TRBV7-3
clone_size: -
j_call: TRBJ1-5
d_call: -
cdr3_nt: TGTGCCAGCAGCACGGGGGGGAATCAGCCCCAGCATTTT
cdr3_aa: CASSTGGNQPQHF

v_call: TRBV27
clone_size: -
j_call: TRBJ1-6
d_call: -
cdr3_nt: TGTGCCAGCAGTCTAGACCCGATTTATTCACCCCTCCACTTT
cdr3_aa: CASSLDPIYSPLHF

v_call: TRBV6-5
clone_size: -
j_call: TRBJ2-5
d_call: -
cdr3_nt: TGTGCCAGCAGTTACTTTGGGGCGGGGTGGCAAGAGACCCAGTACTTC
cdr3_aa: CASSYFGAGWQETQYF

v_call: TRBV5-5
clone_size: -
j_call: TRBJ1-1
d_call: -
cdr3_nt: TGTGCCAGCAGCTTCGAAGGGGCTCTCATGAACACTGAAGCTTTCTTT
cdr3_aa: CASSFEGALMNTEAFF

v_call: TRBV6-5
clone_size: -
j_call: TRBJ1-5
d_call: TRBD1
cdr3_nt: TGTGCCAGCAGTCGACAGGGTCAACAGCCCCAGCATTTT
cdr3_aa: CASSRQGQQPQHF

v_call: TRBV7-9
clone_size: -
j_call: TRBJ1-1
d_call: TRBD1
cdr3_nt: TGTGCCAGCAGCGTGGGACAGGGTTTTACTGAAGCTTTCTTT
cdr3_aa: CASSVGQGFTEAFF

v_call: TRBV19
clone_size: -
j_call: TRBJ1-1
d_call: -
cdr3_nt: TGTGCCAGTAGTATAGAGGCAGGGGCGGGCACTGAAGCTTTCTTT
cdr3_aa: CASSIEAGAGTEAFF

v_call: TRBV19
clone_size: -
j_call: TRBJ2-4
d_call: -
cdr3_nt: TGTGCCAGTAGTATCGGAAATCTAGCCAAAAACATTCAGTACTTC
cdr3_aa: CASSIGNLAKNIQYF